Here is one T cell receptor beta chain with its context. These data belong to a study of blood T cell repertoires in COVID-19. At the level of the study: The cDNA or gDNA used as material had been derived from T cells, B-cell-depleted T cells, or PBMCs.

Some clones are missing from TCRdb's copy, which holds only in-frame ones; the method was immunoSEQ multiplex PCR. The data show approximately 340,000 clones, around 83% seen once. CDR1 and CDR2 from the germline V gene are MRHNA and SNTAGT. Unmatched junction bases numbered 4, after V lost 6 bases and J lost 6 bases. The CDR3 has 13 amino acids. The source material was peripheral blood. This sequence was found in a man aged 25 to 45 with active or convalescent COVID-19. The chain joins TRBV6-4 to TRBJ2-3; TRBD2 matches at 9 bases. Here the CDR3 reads CASSRTSEDTQYF. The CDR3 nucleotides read TGTGCCAGCAGCCGGACTAGCGAGGATACGCAGTATTTT.